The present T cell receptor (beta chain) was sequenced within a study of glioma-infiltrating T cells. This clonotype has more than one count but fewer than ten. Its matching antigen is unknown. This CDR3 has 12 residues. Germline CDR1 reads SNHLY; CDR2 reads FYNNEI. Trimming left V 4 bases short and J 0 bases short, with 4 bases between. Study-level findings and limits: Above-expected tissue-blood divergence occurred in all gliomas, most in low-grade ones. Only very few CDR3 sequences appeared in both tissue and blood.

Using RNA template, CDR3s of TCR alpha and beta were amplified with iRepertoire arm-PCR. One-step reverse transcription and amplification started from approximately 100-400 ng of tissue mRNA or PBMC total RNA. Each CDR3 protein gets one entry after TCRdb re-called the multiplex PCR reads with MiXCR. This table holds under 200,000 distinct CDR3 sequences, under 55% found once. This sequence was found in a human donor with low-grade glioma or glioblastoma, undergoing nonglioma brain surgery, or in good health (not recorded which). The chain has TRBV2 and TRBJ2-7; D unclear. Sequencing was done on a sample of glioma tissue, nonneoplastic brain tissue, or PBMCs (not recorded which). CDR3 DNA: TGTGCCAGCAGTGCCAACTCCTACGAGCAGTACTTC. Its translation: CASSANSYEQYF. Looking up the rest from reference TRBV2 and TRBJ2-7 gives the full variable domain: EPEVTQTPSHQVTQMGQEVILRCVPISNHLYFYWYRQILGQKVEFLVSFYNNEISEKSEIFDDQFSVERPDGSNFTLKIRSTKLEDSAMYFCASSANSYEQYFGPGTRLTVT.